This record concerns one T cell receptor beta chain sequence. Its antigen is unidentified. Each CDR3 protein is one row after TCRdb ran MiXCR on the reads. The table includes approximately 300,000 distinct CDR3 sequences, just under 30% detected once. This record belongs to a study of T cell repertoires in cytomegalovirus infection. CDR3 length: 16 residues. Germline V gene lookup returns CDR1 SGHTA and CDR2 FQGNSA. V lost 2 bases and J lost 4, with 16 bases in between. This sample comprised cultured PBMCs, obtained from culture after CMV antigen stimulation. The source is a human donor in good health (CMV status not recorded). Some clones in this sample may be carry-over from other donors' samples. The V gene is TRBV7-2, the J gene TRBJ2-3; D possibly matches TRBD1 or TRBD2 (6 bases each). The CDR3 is CASSLNLGGSADTQYF. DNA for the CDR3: TGTGCCAGCAGCTTAAATTTAGGGGGGAGTGCAGATACGCAGTATTTT.